This passage covers 8 T cell receptor beta chains from one sample sequenced in a study of regulatory T cells in long-lasting Graves disease. Time point given: newly diagnosed GD, antithyroid drugs for less than 3 months. RNA extracted from PBMCs served as the sequencing template. Construction of the TCR beta libraries employed iRepertoire HTBI primers in conjunction with Arm-PCR of CDR3 regions. In TCRdb, the multiplex PCR reads were re-called with MiXCR into one record per CDR3 protein. The table lists some 500,000 distinct CDR3 sequences, approximately 13% of them singletons. These same data were also listed under a study on T cells in Graves' hyperthyroidism and ophthalmopathy.

Sample: peripheral blood mononuclear cells (PBMCs), taken at new diagnosis, from a patient treated with antithyroid drugs. These receptors were collected from a man aged 30-40 years with Graves disease.

The table lists this clonotype with many counts. The chain links TRBV6-1 to TRBJ2-5; 7 nucleotides align to TRBD1. V was clipped by 6 bases and J by 3 bases; unmatched bases: 13. The germline V gene encodes CDR1 MNHNS and CDR2 SASEGT. This CDR3 spans 16 amino acids. DNA of the CDR3: TGTGCCAGCAGCCGGTGGTCCGGGACAGACGAAGAGACCCAGTACTTC. Its translation is CASSRWSGTDEETQYF.

This clonotype has a count of ten or more. V usage is TRBV30 and J usage is TRBJ2-3, with D possibly TRBD2 on 6 matching bases. Germline loops: CDR1 GTSNPN, CDR2 SVGIG (reference sequence). V was cut by 1 base and J by 6 bases, with 14 bases left in between. This CDR3 has 14 amino acids. The CDR3 here is CAWSADVGGDTQYF. The CDR3 coding sequence is TGTGCCTGGAGTGCAGATGTAGGAGGGGATACGCAGTATTTT.

This clonotype was counted between two and nine times. The V gene is TRBV7-6, the J gene TRBJ1-1; the D is unclear. Trimming shortened V by 1 base and J by 1 base, and 13 bases separated the two germline ends. The CDR3 spans 16 residues. The germline V gene has CDR1 SGHVS and CDR2 FNYEAQ. CDR3 protein: CASSLGIGEGNTEAFF. The CDR3 DNA follows: TGTGCCAGCAGCTTAGGTATTGGTGAGGGGAACACTGAAGCTTTCTTT.

This clonotype was counted a few times. J is TRBJ1-2 and V is TRBV28; 10 bases match TRBD1. CDR1 and CDR2 (germline): MDHEN, SYDVKM. The CDR3 sequence is 14 residues long. V lost 6 bases to trimming and J lost 7 bases; unmatched junction nucleotides: 8. CDR3 in DNA: TGTGCCAGCAGGACAGGGGGCCGGGCGGCTGGCTACACCTTC. This gives the protein CASRTGGRAAGYTF.

This clonotype was recorded many times. The V gene is TRBV5-1, the J gene TRBJ1-2, with TRBD1 matching over 7 bases. Trimming at V came to 4 bases and at J to 6 bases, leaving 9 bases not matched to a gene. Germline-derived CDR1 and CDR2 are SGHRS and YFSETQ. The CDR3 totals 14 residues. The CDR3 DNA is TGCGCCAGCAGCCCCGACAGGGTTAAGGATGGCTACACCTTC. Its translation: CASSPDRVKDGYTF.

The rearrangement links TRBV20-1 to TRBJ2-5; D is perhaps TRBD2 (7 bases). Germline CDR1 and CDR2: DFQATT and SNEGSKA (reference sequence). The CDR3 totals 13 residues. V lost 5 bases and J lost 7, with 17 bases in between. CDR3 DNA sequence: TGCAGTGCTCCTATGGGGGGGGCTTTGACCCAGTACTTC. Translation: CSAPMGGALTQYF.

The table lists this clonotype with many counts. V is TRBV20-1 and J is TRBJ2-7; D gene unclear. The CDR3 sequence is 14 residues long. Trimming pared 3 bases from V and 4 bases from J, leaving 16 bases between. The germline gives CDR1 DFQATT, CDR2 SNEGSKA (reference sequence). The CDR3 DNA sequence: TGCAGTGCTAGGGCCCGTGGCGGAGAGTACGAGCAGTACTTC. It encodes CSARARGGEYEQYF.

The table lists this clonotype with many counts. J is TRBJ2-7 and V is TRBV15, with 12 bases fitting TRBD2. J gave up 7 bases and V 0 bases, and 7 bases lay outside the gene matches. This CDR3 is built from 16 residues. Germline CDR1 and CDR2: LNHNV and YYDKDF (reference sequence). CDR3 in DNA: TGTGCCACCAGCAGAGATAGACTAGCGGGAGTAAGGGAGCAGTACTTC. It yields the protein CATSRDRLAGVREQYF.